This T cell receptor beta chain stems from a study of blood T cell repertoires in COVID-19 (dated by TCRdb to about 2020). Study-wide context: Collaborator samples came from the United States, Italy and Spain and covered acute and convalescent phases of COVID-19. HLA class I and class II types, where available, came from metadata supplied by the sample provider rather than from assay-based typing. A freely available public database, intended as a resource for researchers studying the immune response to SARS-CoV-2, is where the repertoires were released. The samples were drawn from the first 160 participants of the ongoing ImmuneRACE study and from 950 to 1,500 subjects provided by 6 global collaborators. The material from the prospective study consisted of cDNA or gDNA derived from T cells, B-cell-depleted T cells, or PBMCs. Subjects who had been exposed to COVID-19, were actively infected with it, or had recovered from it provided the deeply sampled blood TCRbeta repertoires that made up the dataset. A de-identified subject ID, COVID-19 status, age in years and sex were almost always included in the sample metadata.

This clone is a singleton in its sample. Its antigen is unknown. No per-base quality is available; no much larger clone lies one base away. The immunoSEQ Assay, a bias-controlled multiplex PCR, was used to amplify TCRbeta CDR3 regions from genomic DNA. Regarding the original processing steps: Nucleated cell counts per sample were estimated from amplification of reference gene primers within the assay. To quantify the absolute abundance of each unique TCRbeta CDR3 rearrangement, sequence reads were collapsed and filtered. For each sample, productive Simpson clonality was calculated as the square root of Simpson's diversity index over productive rearrangements. Here the immuneACCESS table is served through TCRdb, limited to in-frame sequences with V and J called. Missing clones are a known gap in these copies; in checked studies unresolved V genes cover under half, and the rest lacks a known reason. V and J calls and clone size come straight from that table; D and trimming were deduced from the DNA. This sample holds roughly 240,000 clones; 86% were observed only once. Around 6% of the sample is in the top ten clones.

According to the germline V gene (reference sequence), CDR1 reads MNHEY and CDR2 reads SMNVEV. The CDR3, from cysteine to phenylalanine, totals 18 residues. The CDR3 DNA has 54 bases and is translated from base 1. V is shortened by 3 bases, J by 4 bases, and the region joining them spans 19 bases. At one collaborating source in Seattle, patients were enrolled during active infection and were followed longitudinally through the course of disease. Each collaborating institution followed its own protocols to collect whole blood in K2EDTA tubes. For TCRbeta analysis, collaborators shipped samples as frozen whole blood, isolated PBMCs, or DNA extracted from either of those sample types. Summary of the overall study and its limitations: Clinical and demographic metadata were provided uncurated, with the amount varying by source and participant.

Recombination connected TRBV27 to TRBJ1-6; a weak D assignment points to TRBD1 (6 bases agree). This TCR was recovered from a woman aged 80 or over with COVID-19, enrolled during active disease. The sequencing sample was made of peripheral blood. The nucleotide sequence reads TGTGCCAGCAGTTTGGGGGGGGCACAAGGAGCTTATAATTCACCCCTCCACTTT. It is translated as CASSLGGAQGAYNSPLHF.